The sample holds many counts of the clone carrying this TCR beta chain. Its matching antigen is unknown. This record belongs to a study of identical twins. Findings of the study overall: Low generation-probability sequences were in excess among twin-shared out-of-frame alpha sequences. The authors drew conclusions from cross-sectional statistical analysis rather than following the same donors.

This CDR3 is 16 amino acids long. Germline V gives CDR1 SQVTM, CDR2 ANQGSEA. The V end lost 2 bases, the J end lost 1 base, and 15 bases lay between the germline ends. A universal primer site was added by template switching, and unique molecular identifiers were carried by the cDNA. TCRdb independently ran MiXCR on the 5' RACE reads; one entry per CDR3 protein. The sample records about 100,000 distinct CDR3 sequences, 5.5% to 7% being singletons. Healthy Caucasians, and only they, were the donors. Sequencing used memory T cells sorted from blood. This sequence was found in a woman aged 45-65 years in good health. This chain links TRBV29-1 with TRBJ2-4; no firm D call. CDR3 in amino acids: CSVERPDQRAKNIQYF. In DNA form, the CDR3 reads TGCAGCGTTGAAAGACCGGATCAAAGGGCCAAAAACATTCAGTACTTC.